This passage covers 21 T cell receptor beta chains from one sample sequenced in a study of CXCR3-negative and CXCR3-positive naive CD8 T cells (dated by TCRdb to about 2019). Broad study findings and their caveats: TRB CDR3s from CXCR3-positive naive cells showed higher hydrophobicity (lower Kidera factor 4), lower energy, and higher strength and volume indices than CXCR3-negative naive cells.

The antigens for these receptors are not known. Sequencing instrument: NextSeq 550. The Human TCR Profiling Kit (MiLaboratory) was used to prepare UMI-labeled 5' RACE TRB cDNA libraries. The reads were reprocessed in TCRdb, with one entry per CDR3 protein sequence and no accompanying DNA. The sample's clone listing holds approximately 100,000 distinct CDR3 sequences. Jointly, the top ten make up approximately 1.1% of the sample. The source material was naive CXCR3+ CD8+ T cells from blood. The sample's cell subset or site label, in plain terms: CD45RO-CCR7+CD27+CD95- naive CD8+ T cells expressing CXCR3 (TNR3+). The receptor set was obtained from a human donor in good health. Some clones in this sample may be carry-over from other donors' samples.

This chain connects TRBV5-1 to TRBJ2-7; TCRdb indicates TRBD2, and absent DNA this call remains unverified. The CDR3 extends over 14 amino acids. Germline V gene data show CDR1 as SGHRS and CDR2 as YFSETQ. The CDR3 sequence is CASSLVEGVNEQYF.

The rearrangement joins TRBV3-1 to TRBJ2-7; absent DNA, TCRdb's TRBD2 call cannot be checked. The germline V gene has CDR1 LGHDT and CDR2 YNNKEL (reference sequence). CDR3 length: 16 amino acids. The CDR3 sequence: CASSQRDGTLPYEQYF.

This chain links TRBV6-1 with TRBJ1-1; the D call from TCRdb, TRBD1, cannot be confirmed without DNA. Germline-derived CDR1 and CDR2 are MNHNS and SASEGT. CDR3 size: 14 residues. This CDR3 is CASTRTGDLTEAFF.

The rearrangement uses TRBV29-1 and TRBJ2-1; without DNA, the TCRdb call of TRBD1 cannot be checked. The CDR3 length is 15 residues. The germline CDR1 and CDR2 sequences are SQVTM and ANQGSEA. The CDR3 sequence is CSAGPVQSSYNEQFF.

The chain combines TRBV23-1 with TRBJ2-7; the D call from TCRdb, TRBD1, cannot be confirmed without DNA. TRBV23-1 is known as an ORF, though its function is uncertain. This CDR3 contains 19 residues. This CDR3 is CASSQNLAGGTTGLYEQYF.

The rearrangement joins TRBV29-1 to TRBJ1-1. Germline CDR1 SQVTM, CDR2 ANQGSEA. The length of the CDR3 is 13 residues. The CDR3 protein is CSFNRGLDTEAFF. Based on the CDR3 plus reference TRBV29-1 and TRBJ1-1, the full variable domain is SAVISQKPSRDICQRGTSLTIQCQVDSQVTMMFWYRQQPGQSLTLIATANQGSEATYESGFVIDKFPISRPNLTFSTLTVSNMSPEDSSIYLCSFNRGLDTEAFFGQGTRLTVV.

This chain links TRBV12-3 or TRBV12-4 with TRBJ2-6; TCRdb reports TRBD1, a call that lacks DNA to check it against. This CDR3 comprises 15 residues. The CDR3 sequence is CASPGLRAGANVLTF.

The V call is TRBV29-1, the J call TRBJ1-2. The germline gives CDR1 SQVTM, CDR2 ANQGSEA. This CDR3 has 16 amino acids. The CDR3: CSVELADLILNYGYTF.

The chain has TRBV5-1 and TRBJ2-1; absent DNA, TCRdb's TRBD1 call cannot be checked. The CDR3 is 16 residues long. Germline V gene data show CDR1 as SGHRS and CDR2 as YFSETQ. CDR3 loop: CASSLRPAGDYNEQFF.

This chain connects TRBV5-5 to TRBJ2-7; TCRdb reports TRBD1, a call that lacks DNA to check it against. Germline V CDR1 and CDR2: SGHKS, YYEKEE (reference sequence). The CDR3 has 14 residues. This CDR3 is CASSYREFGYEQYF.

This chain connects TRBV6-2 or TRBV6-3 to TRBJ1-4; there is no DNA to check the TCRdb D call of TRBD1. The CDR3 has 19 amino acids. In germline, CDR1 is MNHEY, CDR2 SVGEGT. The CDR3 loop is CASSYSTIERDRHNEKLFF.

J is TRBJ1-2 and V is TRBV20-1; TCRdb names TRBD1, which stays unverified in the absence of DNA. Per germline, CDR1 DFQATT and CDR2 SNEGSKA (reference sequence). This CDR3 has 12 amino acids. The CDR3 protein is CSAPDRNYGYTF.

This chain links TRBV29-1 with TRBJ1-5; with no DNA, the TCRdb D assignment of TRBD1 cannot be verified. Germline V gives CDR1 SQVTM, CDR2 ANQGSEA. This CDR3 has 15 residues. The CDR3 protein is CSVVRADRSNQPQHF. Full variable domain (missing parts from reference TRBV29-1 and TRBJ1-5): SAVISQKPSRDICQRGTSLTIQCQVDSQVTMMFWYRQQPGQSLTLIATANQGSEATYESGFVIDKFPISRPNLTFSTLTVSNMSPEDSSIYLCSVVRADRSNQPQHFGDGTRLSIL.

The chain joins TRBV29-1 to TRBJ2-2. This CDR3 has 12 amino acids. The germline V gene has CDR1 SQVTM and CDR2 ANQGSEA. The CDR3 sequence is CSVEWNTGELFF.

CDR3 amino acids: CASSSTHLAGGTDTQYF. J is TRBJ2-3 and V is TRBV7-9; TCRdb lists TRBD2, though no DNA is available to test this call. The CDR3 covers 17 residues. Germline V gene sequence: CDR1 SEHNR, CDR2 FQNEAQ (reference sequence).

V and J are TRBV20-1 and TRBJ1-1; TCRdb reports TRBD1, a call that lacks DNA to check it against. Germline V gives CDR1 DFQATT, CDR2 SNEGSKA (reference sequence). This CDR3 has 14 amino acids. This chain's CDR3 is CSARGPEGDTEAFF.

The chain links TRBV6-2 or TRBV6-3 to TRBJ2-1; TCRdb lists TRBD1, though no DNA is available to test this call. The CDR3 runs 16 residues. CDR1 is MNHEY and CDR2 is SVGEGT in the germline V gene. CDR3 sequence: CASSPLSAGALNEQFF.

The genes are TRBV24-1 and TRBJ2-3; the D call of TRBD2 rests on TCRdb alone, since no DNA is present to check it. This CDR3 is 18 amino acids long. The germline CDR1 and CDR2 sequences are KGHDR and SFDVKD. CDR3 sequence reads: CATTGLGGKAGSTDTQYF.

CDR3 loop: CASSWDGEGGPYSNQPQHF. This chain joins TRBV7-2 and TRBJ1-5. The V gene's germline CDR1 is SGHTA and CDR2 FQGNSA. The CDR3 totals 19 residues.

The chain has TRBV7-6 and TRBJ2-1; the D call from TCRdb, TRBD2, cannot be confirmed without DNA. This CDR3 region has 16 residues. Germline V CDR1 and CDR2: SGHVS, FNYEAQ. The CDR3 loop is CASSLFASGFYNEQFF.

V usage is TRBV20-1 and J usage is TRBJ2-5; TCRdb outputs TRBD1, but without DNA this stays unchecked. CDR3 length: 14 amino acids. Germline V CDR1 and CDR2: DFQATT, SNEGSKA (reference sequence). The CDR3 region is CSARVQDREETQYF.